This T cell receptor (beta chain) was identified during a study of blood T cell repertoires in COVID-19. Study context: Donors in the United States, Italy and Spain gave samples during acute or convalescent COVID-19. The analysed material was cDNA or gDNA that came from T cells, B-cell-depleted T cells, or PBMCs.

Individuals aged roughly 18 to 95 years were recruited from about two dozen US areas. Resolution of symptoms, clearance, or two negative PCRs was present in recovered Cohort 3 donors. CDR1 is MGHRA, CDR2 YSYEKL, per germline. There are 14 residues in the CDR3. V was cut by 1 base and J by 3 bases, with 10 bases left in between. Method: immunoSEQ multiplex PCR; TCRdb's copy keeps in-frame clones and lacks some. This repertoire shows about 210,000 clones, roughly 90% found once; its top ten account for roughly 8.1%. This rearrangement joins TRBV4-1 to TRBJ2-7; D not resolved. Material for sequencing was PBMCs or T cells enriched from blood (not recorded which). The TCR sequence derives from a woman younger than 30 who had recovered from COVID-19. The CDR3 loop reads CASSQGPSSYEQYF. DNA for the CDR3: TGCGCCAGCAGCCAAGGCCCATCCAGCTACGAGCAGTACTTC.